The rows below give T cell receptor beta chains drawn from one sample of a study of OX40 agonist ivuxolimab in advanced cancers. Sequencing was performed with immunoSEQ multiplex PCR; in TCRdb, only in-frame clones are kept and a portion is missing. The table includes tens of thousands of clones, approximately 91% detected once. The material sequenced was CD4+ or CD8+ T cells sorted from blood, taken in a trial of the OX40 agonist ivuxolimab. The receptors here all came from an adult with an advanced solid tumor such as melanoma, head and neck, liver or kidney cancer. Both conserved end residues are part of each CDR3.

v_call cdr3_aa
TRBV11-1 CASSLVRQNTQYF
TRBV11-2 CASSSPYSTLGNTIYF
TRBV5-1 CASSLGSSGSPRTDTQYF
TRBV28 CASSPPLMSYEQYF
TRBV5-1 CASSLDSGGAYNEQFF
TRBV29-1 CSAAPAAVTDTQYF
TRBV29-1 CSVATSGRETQYF
TRBV21-1 CASSKAGGLAHQETQYF
TRBV19 CASSIGGRPGELFF
TRBV20-1 CSAFHPDTQYF
TRBV11-1 CASSRTSGRASEQFF
TRBV5-1 CASSSGTSGRFTGELFF
TRBV13 CASSLIGRAAYEQYF
TRBV7-3 CASSPLGGSYGYTF
TRBV7-2 CASSFIQNEQFF
TRBV18 CASSPSTPNSNQPQHF
TRBV5-1 CASRVGGGDGNQPQHF
TRBV19 CASSIDHEGAEKLFF
TRBV28 CASSLTGVLYEQYF
TRBV2 CASLGDSGNTIYF
TRBV7-2 CASSWDPAGEQYF
TRBV11-2 CASSLGGRDPDEQYF
TRBV11-3 CASSLRANTEAFF
TRBV5-1 CASSLGGEQFF
TRBV6-1 CASSEGDSQRTQYF
TRBV2 CASRITSGSSPTQYF
TRBV29-1 CSAPGTYEETQYF
TRBV7-9 CASRSVSGFSYEQYF
TRBV6-6 CASSGTSGRAYYEQYF
TRBV15 CATSRDGTGVEAFF
TRBV6-5 CASRSPGVWYF
TRBV7-2 CASSLLTSGTFNEQFF
TRBV4-2 CASSQDGGREHTGELFF
TRBV7-7 CASRSGAEGENTEAFF
TRBV15 CATSKGQGALDEQYF
TRBV13 CASSFSLGRGVYEQYF
TRBV11-2 CASSLGLAQETQYF
TRBV6-5 CASSYSGSGRTGELFF
TRBV2 CASTRDRGNQPQHF
TRBV6-1 CASSAQQGRGTEAFF
TRBV2 CASSVGRNYGYTF